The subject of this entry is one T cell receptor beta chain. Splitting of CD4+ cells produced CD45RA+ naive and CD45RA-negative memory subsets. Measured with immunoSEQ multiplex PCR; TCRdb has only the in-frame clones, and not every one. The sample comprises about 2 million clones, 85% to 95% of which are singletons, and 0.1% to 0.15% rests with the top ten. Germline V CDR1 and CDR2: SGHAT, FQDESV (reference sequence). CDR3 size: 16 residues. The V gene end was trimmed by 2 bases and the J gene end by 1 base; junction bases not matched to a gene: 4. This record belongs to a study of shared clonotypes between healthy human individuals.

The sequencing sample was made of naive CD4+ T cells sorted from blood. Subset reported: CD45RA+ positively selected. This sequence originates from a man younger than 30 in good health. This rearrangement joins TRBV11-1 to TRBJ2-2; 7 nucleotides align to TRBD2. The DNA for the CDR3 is TGTGCCAGCAGCTTACCGGGGGGACTGAACACCGGGGAGCTGTTTTTT. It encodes CASSLPGGLNTGELFF.